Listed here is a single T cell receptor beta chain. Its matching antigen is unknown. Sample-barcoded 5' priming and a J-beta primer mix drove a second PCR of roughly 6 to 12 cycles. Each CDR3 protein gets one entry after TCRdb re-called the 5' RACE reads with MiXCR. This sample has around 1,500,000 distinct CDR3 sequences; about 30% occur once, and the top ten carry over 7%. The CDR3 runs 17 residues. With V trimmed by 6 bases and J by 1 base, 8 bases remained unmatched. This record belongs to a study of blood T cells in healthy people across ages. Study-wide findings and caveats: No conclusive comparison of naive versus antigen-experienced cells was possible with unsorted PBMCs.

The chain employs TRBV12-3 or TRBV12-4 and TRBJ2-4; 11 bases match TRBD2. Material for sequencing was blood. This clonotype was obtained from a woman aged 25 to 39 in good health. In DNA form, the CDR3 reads TGTGCCAGCAGATCCCGACTAGCGGGAAAGGCCAAAAACATTCAGTACTTC. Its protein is CASRSRLAGKAKNIQYF.